The present T cell receptor beta chain was sequenced within a study of T cell responses to AZD1222 COVID-19 vaccine. Study-wide findings and caveats: Among vaccine-associated CD4 TCRs, coverage spanned spike, with dominance at 160-218 and 743-854. It was only a handful of AZD1222 recipients who were seropositive at baseline. Possibly, clonal diversity was underestimated; donors were largely white British and included more females.

The CDR3 length is 13 residues. CDR1 is MNHNY, CDR2 SVGAGI, per germline (reference sequence). V dropped 10 bases and J dropped 5 bases, with 18 bases sitting between them. About this clone: Antigen specificity is unknown.

The protocol was immunoSEQ multiplex PCR, while the TCRdb copy is restricted to in-frame clones and leaves out a portion. The data show approximately 140,000 clones, about nine tenths seen once. V is TRBV6-6 and J is TRBJ2-7; D uncertain. Specimen: peripheral blood, collected 28 days after the second AZD1222 dose. The clonotype was recovered from an adult who received the AZD1222 COVID-19 vaccine. The CDR3 DNA follows: TGTGCCACCCGAACCCAAACGGGTAACGAGCAGTACTTC. Encoded protein: CATRTQTGNEQYF.